What follows are 27 T cell receptor beta chains derived from one specimen sequenced in a study of cytomegalovirus exposure and HLA in healthy donors. The PCR employed 60 Vbeta primers together with 13 Jbeta primers. Profiling relied on immunoSEQ multiplex PCR, and the TCRdb table lists in-frame clones only, not all of them. Of approximately 200,000 clones listed, around 80% were seen once; the top ten hold under 4.5%. The sequencing input was PBMCs. Receptors originate from a woman aged 25-40 years in good health and CMV-seropositive.

The gene calls are TRBV27 and TRBJ2-7; no firm D call. This CDR3 contains 14 residues. V was cut by 6 bases and J by 6 bases, with 18 bases left in between. Germline V CDR1 and CDR2: MNHEY, SMNVEV (reference sequence). The CDR3 protein is CASRNPGPPAEQYF. CDR3 DNA: TGTGCCAGCAGAAATCCGGGTCCCCCAGCCGAGCAGTACTTC.

The chain employs TRBV11-3 and TRBJ1-3; D ambiguous. In germline, CDR1 is SGHNT, CDR2 YENEEA. Trimming took off 4 bases at V and 5 bases at J, with 15 bases between the two ends. This CDR3 is 15 amino acids long. The CDR3 DNA reads as TGTGCCAGCAGCTCATGGGCAGGAAGGAGAAACACCATATATTTT. This gives the protein CASSSWAGRRNTIYF.

The chain has TRBV29-1 and TRBJ2-2, with 14 bases lining up with TRBD2. The CDR3 is 17 residues long. Trimming removed 4 bases from V and 4 bases from J; junction bases left unmatched: 8. Germline CDR1 and CDR2: SQVTM and ANQGSEA. The CDR3 DNA is TGCAGCGTTGCGGGGGGACTAGCGGGGGTTAGCACCGGGGAGCTGTTTTTT. It yields the protein CSVAGGLAGVSTGELFF.

This chain uses TRBV7-2 with TRBJ2-1; 8 bases are shared with TRBD2. Germline V CDR1 and CDR2: SGHTA, FQGNSA. This CDR3 spans 15 amino acids. Trimming removed 5 bases from V and 2 bases from J; junction bases left unmatched: 5. The CDR3: CASSPVGGAYNEQFF. The CDR3 DNA sequence: TGTGCCAGCAGCCCGGTCGGGGGGGCCTACAATGAGCAGTTCTTC. Full variable domain (outside the CDR3, taken from reference TRBV7-2 and TRBJ2-1): GAGVSQSPSNKVTEKGKDVELRCDPISGHTALYWYRQSLGQGLEFLIYFQGNSAPDKSGLPSDRFSAERTGGSVSTLTIQRTQQEDSAVYLCASSPVGGAYNEQFFGPGTRLTVL.

CDR3 in DNA: TGCAGCGTAGGGGGTAGGGTCTCCCAAGAGACCCAGTACTTC. This codes for CSVGGRVSQETQYF. This sequence joins TRBV29-1 and TRBJ2-5, with D possibly being TRBD1 (6 bases). There are 14 residues in the CDR3. Trimming left V 6 bases short and J 1 base short, with 15 bases between. Looked up from germline, CDR1 is SQVTM and CDR2 is ANQGSEA.

The rearrangement links TRBV6-1 to TRBJ2-2, with D possibly matching TRBD1 (5 bases). Trimming left V 2 bases short and J 4 bases short, with 17 bases between. Germline loops: CDR1 MNHNS, CDR2 SASEGT. CDR3 length equals 17 residues. The CDR3 DNA follows: TGTGCCAGCAGTGAAAGACGAAGGGGCTTCGGCACCGGGGAGCTGTTTTTT. Amino acid sequence: CASSERRRGFGTGELFF.

The V gene is TRBV2, the J gene TRBJ2-1, with 7 bases lining up with TRBD1. The J segment lost 8 bases and the V segment lost 4 bases, leaving 5 bases of the junction unmatched. The length of the CDR3 is 13 residues. CDR1 and CDR2 (germline): SNHLY, FYNNEI. Written as DNA, the CDR3 is TGTGCCAGCAGTGGCAGGGGGTCGGATGAGCAGTTCTTC. Translation: CASSGRGSDEQFF.

In nucleotides, the CDR3 is TGTGCCAGCAGCCTCGATCGCCAGGGTTTGGGCTACACCTTC. It specifies CASSLDRQGLGYTF. This rearrangement joins TRBV7-8 to TRBJ1-2; maybe TRBD1 (5 bases). In germline, CDR1 is SGHVS, CDR2 FQNEAQ. Trimming pared 5 bases from V and 8 bases from J, leaving 18 bases between. The CDR3 runs to 14 residues.

The chain joins TRBV7-9 to TRBJ2-2; D unresolved. Germline CDR1 is SEHNR and CDR2 is FQNEAQ (reference sequence). The length of the CDR3 is 13 residues. The germline V and J ends were trimmed by 1 base and 6 bases, with 6 bases remaining between them. The CDR3: CASSLVPAGELFF. The CDR3 region has the DNA TGTGCCAGCAGCTTAGTTCCGGCCGGGGAGCTGTTTTTT.

In its sample, this clone was seen a few times. The chain has TRBV5-4 and TRBJ2-1; 12 nucleotides agree with TRBD2. The V and J ends lost 2 bases and 6 bases, in that order; junction bases with no gene match: 9. The CDR3 consists of 17 residues. Germline loops: CDR1 SGHNT, CDR2 YYREEE (reference sequence). CDR3 protein: CASSLLAGGLNFNEQFF. The CDR3 bases are TGTGCCAGCAGCTTACTAGCGGGAGGTCTCAACTTCAATGAGCAGTTCTTC.

The gene calls are TRBV6-1 and TRBJ1-1; D is undetermined. V lost 3 bases and J lost 4, with 9 bases in between. The CDR3 covers 13 residues. The germline gives CDR1 MNHNS, CDR2 SASEGT. The CDR3 protein is CASSDRVITEAFF. The CDR3 DNA is TGTGCCAGCAGTGATCGTGTAATCACTGAAGCTTTCTTT.

V usage is TRBV5-1 and J usage is TRBJ2-1, with a weak D call TRBD2 (7 bases). V dropped 0 bases and J dropped 0 bases, with 10 bases sitting between them. The CDR3 is 16 residues long. Looked up from germline, CDR1 is SGHRS and CDR2 is YFSETQ. CDR3 residues: CASSLARGASYNEQFF. CDR3 nucleotides: TGCGCCAGCAGCTTGGCCCGGGGGGCCTCCTACAATGAGCAGTTCTTC.

The gene calls are TRBV27 and TRBJ2-7; D not resolved. V was trimmed by 5 bases and J by 8 bases, leaving 13 bases between them. The germline gives CDR1 MNHEY, CDR2 SMNVEV (reference sequence). This CDR3 spans 12 amino acids. CDR3 DNA: TGTGCCAGCAGTCCGCCGGTTGGGCAGCAGTACTTC. Residues: CASSPPVGQQYF.

This chain joins TRBV29-1 and TRBJ2-7; the match to TRBD1 covers 7 bases. This CDR3 spans 12 amino acids. CDR1 SQVTM and CDR2 ANQGSEA come from the germline V gene. Trimming cost V 4 bases and J 4 bases; bases outside gene matches: 4. In nucleotides, the CDR3 is TGCAGCGTTGTTTGGGACAGTTACGAGCAGTACTTC. It is translated as CSVVWDSYEQYF.

The rearrangement uses TRBV5-1 and TRBJ2-6, with D possibly being TRBD1 (6 bases). Germline V gene lookup returns CDR1 SGHRS and CDR2 YFSETQ. V was shortened by 3 bases and J by 1 base, with 11 bases between the two germline ends. The CDR3 length is 16 residues. CDR3 protein: CASSSSGASGANVLTF. CDR3 DNA sequence: TGCGCCAGCAGCTCCTCAGGGGCGTCTGGGGCCAACGTCCTGACTTTC.

The chain couples TRBV5-1 to TRBJ1-2; TRBD1 matches 8 bases. Germline assignment: CDR1 SGHRS and CDR2 YFSETQ. The CDR3 covers 14 residues. J gave up 9 bases and V 2 bases, and 9 bases lay outside the gene matches. The DNA for the CDR3 is TGCGCCAGCAGCTTTGAACCGGGACAGGCCCGCTACACCTTC. It encodes CASSFEPGQARYTF.

The gene calls are TRBV11-2 and TRBJ1-1; 7 positions agree with TRBD1. The CDR3 contains 14 residues. The J segment lost 7 bases and the V segment lost 7 bases, leaving 12 bases of the junction unmatched. Germline-derived CDR1 and CDR2 are SGHAT and FQNNGV. The DNA of the CDR3 is TGTGCCAGCAACAACCACGACAGGGAGTTTGAAGCTTTCTTT. Protein product: CASNNHDREFEAFF. Full variable domain (outside the CDR3, taken from reference TRBV11-2 and TRBJ1-1): EAGVAQSPRYKIIEKRQSVAFWCNPISGHATLYWYQQILGQGPKLLIQFQNNGVVDDSQLPKDRFSAERLKGVDSTLKIQPAKLEDSAVYLCASNNHDREFEAFFGQGTRLTVV.

V is TRBV2 and J is TRBJ1-3, with D perhaps TRBD1 (5 bases). Germline V CDR1 and CDR2: SNHLY, FYNNEI. V was pared by 4 bases and J by 3 bases, with 10 bases between. The CDR3 has 14 amino acids. CDR3 protein: CASSAGIDGNTIYF. DNA for the CDR3: TGTGCCAGCAGTGCAGGGATAGATGGAAACACCATATATTTT.

The V gene is TRBV4-1, the J gene TRBJ2-3, with D maybe TRBD2 (6 bases). The CDR3 is 11 residues long. Germline V CDR1 and CDR2: MGHRA, YSYEKL. Trimming stripped 8 bases from V and 8 bases from J, with 11 bases between. The CDR3 sequence is CASGGARTQYF. The CDR3 DNA follows: TGCGCCAGCGGCGGGGCCCGTACGCAGTATTTT.

CDR3 loop: CASSLAGGSGVQETQYF. The CDR3 DNA sequence: TGTGCCAGCAGCTTGGCTGGCGGTAGCGGAGTCCAAGAGACCCAGTACTTC. The chain uses TRBV7-2 and TRBJ2-5, with D tentatively TRBD2 (6 bases). Trimming removed 3 bases from V and 1 base from J, with 18 bases in between. Germline V CDR1 and CDR2: SGHTA, FQGNSA. The CDR3 is 17 residues long.

This clone has a single count. As DNA, the CDR3 is TGTGCCACCAGCCCCCTCGTGGGGGGCGAGCAGTACTTC. This codes for CATSPLVGGEQYF. The chain joins TRBV15 to TRBJ2-7; possibly TRBD2 for D (6 bases). The CDR3 extends over 13 amino acids. CDR1 is LNHNV, CDR2 YYDKDF, per germline (reference sequence). The ends were cut back, 5 bases at V and 6 bases at J, with 14 bases in the middle.

The V gene is TRBV30, the J gene TRBJ1-3, with a weak D call TRBD1 (5 bases). Between the trimmed V and J ends, which lost 8 bases and 1 base, there was a span of 12 bases. The CDR3 is 13 residues long. Germline CDR1 reads GTSNPN; CDR2 reads SVGIG (reference sequence). CDR3 amino acids: CAGLGGSGNTIYF. CDR3 coding DNA: TGTGCCGGGCTCGGGGGGTCTGGAAACACCATATATTTT.

This chain links TRBV29-1 with TRBJ2-1; 15 positions match TRBD2. Germline loops: CDR1 SQVTM, CDR2 ANQGSEA. The ends lost 6 bases at V and 2 bases at J; junction bases unmatched: 8. The CDR3 totals 17 residues. The DNA of the CDR3 is TGCAGCGTCGGACTAGCGGGAGGGGGAACTGCCTACAATGAGCAGTTCTTC. It is translated as CSVGLAGGGTAYNEQFF.

The chain combines TRBV5-1 with TRBJ2-2, with no clear D. There are 14 residues in the CDR3. CDR1 SGHRS and CDR2 YFSETQ come from the germline V gene. V was clipped by 2 bases and J by 4 bases, with 9 bases between them. The DNA for the CDR3 is TGCGCCAGCAGCTTCAGTGCGGCCACCGGGGAGCTGTTTTTT. This sequence encodes CASSFSAATGELFF.

The chain has TRBV27 and TRBJ2-7, with a tentative D call TRBD1 (6 bases). This CDR3 spans 17 amino acids. Germline V gene data show CDR1 as MNHEY and CDR2 as SMNVEV (reference sequence). Trimming stripped 5 bases from V and 0 bases from J, with 20 bases between. Here the CDR3 DNA reads TGTGCCAGCAGTCTCCCCCGCCACAGGGTGCTCTCCTACGAGCAGTACTTC. Translated, it gives CASSLPRHRVLSYEQYF.

The rearrangement links TRBV4-1 to TRBJ1-5; 7 bases match TRBD1. From germline, CDR1 is MGHRA and CDR2 YSYEKL. J was trimmed by 0 bases and V by 2 bases; bases with no gene match: 7. The CDR3 sequence is 17 residues long. As DNA, the CDR3 is TGCGCCAGCAGCCAAATCCTGGGACAGATTAGCAATCAGCCCCAGCATTTT. It codes for CASSQILGQISNQPQHF.

This chain joins TRBV27 and TRBJ2-7; 7 nucleotides agree with TRBD2. The CDR3 spans 13 residues. Trimming took 6 bases from V and 5 from J; bases not matched to a gene: 7. Germline V gives CDR1 MNHEY, CDR2 SMNVEV (reference sequence). Here the CDR3 reads CASSGGNFDEQYF. The CDR3 nucleotides read TGTGCCAGCAGCGGGGGGAATTTCGACGAGCAGTACTTC.